This T cell receptor (beta chain) was observed in a study of blood T cell repertoires in COVID-19 (dated by TCRdb to about 2020). Notes on the research overall: Samples covering the acute and convalescent phases of COVID-19 were provided by collaborators in the United States, Italy and Spain. The prospective study material was composed of cDNA or gDNA derived from T cells, B-cell-depleted T cells, or PBMCs. The dataset comprised deeply sampled blood TCRbeta repertoires from subjects exposed to, actively infected with, or recovered from COVID-19. The repertoires were released in a freely available public database intended as a resource for research on the immune response to SARS-CoV-2. The samples were drawn from two sources: the first 160 participants of the ongoing ImmuneRACE study, and 1,200 or so subjects contributed by 6 global collaborators. The sample metadata nearly always contained a de-identified subject ID, COVID-19 status, age in years and sex. Where available, HLA class I and class II types were taken from metadata supplied by the sample provider and were not determined by assay-based typing.

CDR3 length: 14 amino acids, cysteine to phenylalanine. Only the CDR3 DNA is retained, 42 bases long and in frame from the first base. The germline V gene (reference sequence) specifies LNHDA as CDR1 and SQIVND as CDR2. V trim: 1 base; J trim: 6 bases; unmatched bases: 4. TCRbeta CDR3 regions were amplified from genomic DNA by means of the immunoSEQ Assay, a bias-controlled multiplex PCR. From the authors' description of their analysis: The number of nucleated cells in each sample was estimated from the amplification of reference gene primers within the assay. To quantify the absolute abundance of each unique TCRbeta CDR3 rearrangement, sequence reads were collapsed and filtered. For each sample, productive Simpson clonality was calculated by taking the square root of Simpson's diversity index across productive rearrangements. Drawn from immuneACCESS, this table holds only the in-frame rearrangements with V and J called that TCRdb kept. Clones are partly lost; checked studies trace under half to an unresolved V gene and leave the rest unexplained. V and J calls plus clone size are reproduced from that table; the DNA served to infer D and trimming. The sample table contains about 300,000 clones; only one count was recorded for about 85% of them. About 6% of the sample comes from the top ten.

Concerning this clone itself: There is no known antigen for this receptor. No much larger clone exists at a distance of one base, and base qualities are not known.

Broader findings and caveats from the paper: How much clinical and demographic metadata was included differed by source and by participant, and the metadata was provided uncurated.

Participants in the prospective study were aged about 18 to 95 years, lived in 20 to 30 United States geographic areas, and enrolled through a virtual design. In the prospective study, participants were assigned to cohorts based on the clinical history participants reported in a screening survey and a study questionnaire. ImmuneRACE Cohort 3 recovered participants were defined by two consecutive negative NP/OP PCR tests, healthcare professional clearance, or symptom resolution. Mobile phlebotomists in the prospective study collected whole blood, serum and a nasopharyngeal or oropharyngeal swab from every participant. Over an approximately 2-month period, participants in the prospective study had the option of providing additional blood draws and questionnaires. Before DNA extraction, blood samples from the prospective study were shipped at room temperature or frozen.

The sequenced sample was PBMCs or T cells enriched from blood (not recorded which). Recombination linked TRBV19 to TRBJ2-7; TRBD2 agrees with 9 junctional bases. This clonotype was obtained from a woman between 25 and 40 years old who had recovered from COVID-19. The DNA is TGTGCCAGTAGTATAGGAGCGGGGGGTGTCGAGCAGTACTTC. Its translation reads: CASSIGAGGVEQYF.